The 19 T cell receptor beta chains below come from one sample, sequenced in a study of blood T cell repertoires in COVID-19. Profiled with immunoSEQ multiplex PCR; TCRdb holds only in-frame clones, not every one. This sample has approximately 280,000 clones, with 80% to 90% found just once. Sequenced material: peripheral blood. The receptors were gathered from a woman aged 70-85 years with acute or convalescent COVID-19.

This chain connects TRBV13 to TRBJ2-1, with TRBD2 identical over 13 bases. J was trimmed by 5 bases and V by 6 bases; bases with no gene match: 4. The CDR3 spans 15 residues. Germline CDR1 and CDR2: PRHDT and FYEKMQ (reference sequence). CDR3 nucleotides: TGTGCCAGCAGTTCTACTAGCGGGGGGGACAATGAGCAGTTCTTC. It translates to CASSSTSGGDNEQFF.

This rearrangement joins TRBV13 to TRBJ1-1; D possibly corresponds to TRBD1 (5 bases). V was shortened by 0 bases and J by 2 bases, with 7 bases between the two germline ends. In germline, CDR1 is PRHDT, CDR2 FYEKMQ (reference sequence). The CDR3 consists of 14 residues. The CDR3 region is CASSLGGGNTEAFF. The CDR3 bases are TGTGCCAGCAGCTTAGGCGGGGGAAACACTGAAGCTTTCTTT. Full variable domain (missing parts from reference TRBV13 and TRBJ1-1): AAGVIQSPRHLIKEKRETATLKCYPIPRHDTVYWYQQGPGQDPQFLISFYEKMQSDKGSIPDRFSAQQFSDYHSELNMSSLELGDSALYFCASSLGGGNTEAFFGQGTRLTVV.

In DNA, the CDR3 is TGTGCCAGCAGCGATTTTGGGGGGGGGCACACAGATACGCAGTATTTT. Amino acid sequence: CASSDFGGGHTDTQYF. The rearrangement uses TRBV2 and TRBJ2-3; possibly TRBD2 for D (7 bases). V gave up 6 bases and J gave up 2 bases, with 18 bases separating them. Germline values: CDR1 SNHLY, CDR2 FYNNEI. The CDR3 is 16 residues long.

V gene TRBV5-1 combines with J gene TRBJ2-7, with 7 bases that match TRBD1. Germline lookup yields CDR1 SGHRS and CDR2 YFSETQ. V was pared by 4 bases and J by 7 bases, with 8 bases of the junction left unmatched. CDR3 length: 13 amino acids. Here the CDR3 DNA reads TGCGCCAGCAGCCCCGGGACCAGGGGGGAGCAGTACTTC. Translation gives CASSPGTRGEQYF. Supplemented by reference TRBV5-1 and TRBJ2-7, the full variable domain reads KAGVTQTPRYLIKTRGQQVTLSCSPISGHRSVSWYQQTPGQGLQFLFEYFSETQRNKGNFPGRFSGRQFSNSRSEMNVSTLELGDSALYLCASSPGTRGEQYFGPGTRLTVT.

The V call is TRBV6-5, the J call TRBJ1-6; D possibly corresponds to TRBD1 (6 bases). Germline values: CDR1 MNHEY, CDR2 SVGAGI. CDR3 length: 15 amino acids. Trimming shortened V by 8 bases and J by 9 bases, and 20 bases separated the two germline ends. The CDR3 loop reads CASLTDSFGSSPLHF. CDR3 nucleotides: TGTGCCAGCCTCACGGACAGCTTTGGGAGTTCACCCCTCCACTTT.

The chain joins TRBV6-5 to TRBJ1-1; perhaps TRBD1 as D (6 bases). This CDR3 spans 13 amino acids. The germline V gene has CDR1 MNHEY and CDR2 SVGAGI. V was shortened by 3 bases and J by 7 bases, with 12 bases between the two germline ends. The CDR3 is CASSYMGAVEAFF. The CDR3, as DNA: TGTGCCAGCAGTTATATGGGGGCAGTTGAAGCTTTCTTT.

The chain uses TRBV5-8 and TRBJ2-1; the D gene is possibly TRBD2 (6 bases). From germline, CDR1 is SGHTS and CDR2 YDEGEE. CDR3 size: 15 residues. The V gene lost 4 bases and the J gene lost 7 bases, with 18 bases spanning the gap. CDR3 sequence: CASSDRYERANEQFF. CDR3 DNA sequence: TGTGCCAGCAGCGATCGCTACGAGCGGGCTAATGAGCAGTTCTTC. The full variable domain, with the rest looked up from reference TRBV5-8 and TRBJ2-1, is EAGVTQSPTHLIKTRGQQATLRCSPISGHTSVYWYQQALGLGLQFLLWYDEGEERNRGNFPPRFSGRQFPNYSSELNVNALELEDSALYLCASSDRYERANEQFFGPGTRLTVL.

The V gene is TRBV9, the J gene TRBJ2-1; D is undetermined. The CDR3 is 14 amino acids. The V end was cut by 4 bases, the J end by 5 bases, with 13 bases between. CDR1 and CDR2 from the germline V gene are SGDLS and YYNGEE. This CDR3 is CASSNRLLHNEQFF. CDR3 sequence (DNA): TGTGCCAGCAGCAATCGACTTTTGCACAATGAGCAGTTCTTC.

This chain uses TRBV10-3 with TRBJ2-1; 9 bases are a match to TRBD2. Germline V gives CDR1 ENHRY, CDR2 SYGVKD. The CDR3 loop spans 18 amino acids. With 3 bases clipped from V and 4 bases from J, the junction kept 13 bases outside the gene matches. The CDR3 protein is CAISDHGKGRGGYNEQFF. In nucleotides, the CDR3 is TGTGCCATCAGTGATCACGGGAAAGGGCGGGGGGGTTACAATGAGCAGTTCTTC.

The CDR3 protein is CASSEVGQGTSPLHF. The DNA for the CDR3 is TGTGCCAGCAGTGAAGTGGGACAGGGCACCTCACCCCTCCACTTT. The chain employs TRBV6-1 and TRBJ1-6; 9 bases fit TRBD1. The CDR3 spans 15 residues. Trimming removed 1 base from V and 10 bases from J; junction bases left unmatched: 5. The germline V gene encodes CDR1 MNHNS and CDR2 SASEGT.

The chain has TRBV30 and TRBJ2-2, with D possibly matching TRBD2 (5 bases). CDR1 is GTSNPN, CDR2 SVGIG, per germline (reference sequence). The CDR3 runs 14 residues. Trimming left V 7 bases short and J 5 bases short, with 17 bases between. The CDR3 loop reads CASSARDPTGELFF. The CDR3 region has the DNA TGTGCCTCCTCGGCCCGGGATCCAACCGGGGAGCTGTTTTTT.

V usage is TRBV2 and J usage is TRBJ2-2, with 9 bases that match TRBD2. V dropped 4 bases and J dropped 4; count of bases not matched to a gene: 4. Germline CDR1 SNHLY, CDR2 FYNNEI. This CDR3 has 15 residues. The CDR3 reads CASSGLAGPTGELFF. The CDR3 DNA reads as TGTGCCAGCAGTGGCCTAGCGGGGCCCACCGGGGAGCTGTTTTTT.

This chain connects TRBV28 to TRBJ2-1; 8 positions match TRBD1. J was trimmed by 8 bases and V by 5 bases; bases with no gene match: 5. The CDR3 is 13 residues long. CDR1 is MDHEN, CDR2 SYDVKM, per germline. The CDR3 spells CASSRSGGHEQFF. The CDR3, as DNA: TGTGCCAGCAGTCGGTCAGGGGGCCATGAGCAGTTCTTC.

CDR3 nucleotide sequence: TGTGCCAGCAGCTTGTCGAGGGCCCGGAACACTGAAGCTTTCTTT. This translates into CASSLSRARNTEAFF. J is TRBJ1-1 and V is TRBV5-8; no clear D. CDR1 and CDR2 from the germline V gene are SGHTS and YDEGEE. With 1 base removed from V and 1 base from J, the gap between germline ends came to 11 bases. The length of the CDR3 is 15 residues.

V is TRBV21-1 and J is TRBJ2-7; the D call of TRBD1 is as the table states it, not checked on the DNA. TRBV21-1 is annotated as a pseudogene. The CDR3 loop spans 14 amino acids. The CDR3 DNA reads as TGTGCCAGCAGCAAATGCGACACCTCCTACGAGCAGTACTTC. This translates into CASSKCDTSYEQYF.

The chain links TRBV2 to TRBJ2-1, with D maybe TRBD1 (5 bases). The CDR3 totals 14 residues. V lost 2 bases and J 8 bases, leaving 13 bases between the germline ends. Germline lookup yields CDR1 SNHLY and CDR2 FYNNEI. The CDR3 loop is CASSERTIKDEQFF. CDR3 bases: TGTGCCAGCAGTGAACGGACAATAAAGGATGAGCAGTTCTTC.

This clone has only one observation. The chain links TRBV29-1 to TRBJ1-2; TRBD1 might be the D (6 bases). Germline V gene lookup returns CDR1 SQVTM and CDR2 ANQGSEA. This CDR3 contains 11 residues. V was cut by 7 bases and J by 8 bases, with 14 bases left in between. The CDR3 nucleotides read TGCAGCGCTAGGACAGCTGGCGGCTACACCTTC. This codes for CSARTAGGYTF.

V is TRBV21-1 and J is TRBJ1-1; the table's D call, TRBD1, was not checked against the DNA. TRBV21-1 is recorded as a pseudogene. This CDR3 region has 19 residues. CDR3 nucleotide sequence: TGTGCCAGCAGCAAAGTTCGGGGGACAGAGCAAGAGGGGAACACTGAAGCTTTCTTT. Its protein is CASSKVRGTEQEGNTEAFF.

The table lists this clone with a few counts. This chain uses TRBV2 with TRBJ1-4; tentative D call: TRBD1 (5 bases). Trimming took 6 bases from V and 6 from J, leaving 14 bases between them. CDR1 SNHLY and CDR2 FYNNEI come from the germline V gene. The CDR3 extends over 14 amino acids. The CDR3, as DNA: TGTGCCAGCAGCTATGCAGGGAAGGATGAAAAACTGTTTTTT. This translates into CASSYAGKDEKLFF.